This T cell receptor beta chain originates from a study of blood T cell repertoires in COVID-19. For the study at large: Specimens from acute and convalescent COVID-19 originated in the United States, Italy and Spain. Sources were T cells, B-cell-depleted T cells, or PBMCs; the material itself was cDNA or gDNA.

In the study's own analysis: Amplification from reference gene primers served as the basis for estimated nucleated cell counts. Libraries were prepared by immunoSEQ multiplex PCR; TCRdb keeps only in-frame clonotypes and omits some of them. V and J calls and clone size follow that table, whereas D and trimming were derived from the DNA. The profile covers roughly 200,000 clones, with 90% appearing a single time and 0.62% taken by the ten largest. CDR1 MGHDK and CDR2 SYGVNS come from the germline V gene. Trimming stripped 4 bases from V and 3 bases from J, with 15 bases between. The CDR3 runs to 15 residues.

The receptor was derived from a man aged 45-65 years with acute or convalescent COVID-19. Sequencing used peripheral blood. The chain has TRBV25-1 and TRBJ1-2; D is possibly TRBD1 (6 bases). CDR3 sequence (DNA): TGTGCCAGCAGTGGGGGACCGGGACAATACTATGGCTACACCTTC. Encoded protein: CASSGGPGQYYGYTF.